Presented here are 21 T cell receptor beta chains from one specimen sequenced in a study of T-cell memory formation after mild COVID-19. From the 5' RACE reads, TCRdb called clonotypes with MiXCR, one entry per CDR3 protein. The table records about 400,000 distinct CDR3 sequences, 20% to 25% of them present only once. The sequenced material came from PBMCs or a T cell subset sorted from them (not recorded which). The receptor set was obtained from an adult woman who had mild COVID-19 (a few samples of this study predate the infection). Cell type and time point are not known.

This clonotype was seen more than once but under ten times. This chain joins TRBV5-1 and TRBJ2-3, with D possibly matching TRBD2 (5 bases). The ends were cut back, 7 bases at V and 2 bases at J, with 11 bases in the middle. This CDR3 has 13 residues. Germline lookup yields CDR1 SGHRS and CDR2 YFSETQ. CDR3 loop: CASGRELTDTQYF. In DNA, the CDR3 is TGCGCCAGCGGCCGGGAACTCACAGATACGCAGTATTTT.

This clonotype was counted a few times. This chain uses TRBV28 with TRBJ2-7; D is possibly TRBD1 (5 bases). The germline V gene encodes CDR1 MDHEN and CDR2 SYDVKM. This CDR3 comprises 15 residues. V lost 3 bases and J 4 bases, leaving 16 bases between the germline ends. The CDR3 region has the DNA TGTGCCAGCAGTTTCGACCAGCTGGGGCAGTACGAGCAGTACTTC. As protein: CASSFDQLGQYEQYF. The whole variable domain, filled in from reference TRBV28 and TRBJ2-7, reads DVKVTQSSRYLVKRTGEKVFLECVQDMDHENMFWYRQDPGLGLRLIYFSYDVKMKEKGDIPEGYSVSREKKERFSLILESASTNQTSMYLCASSFDQLGQYEQYFGPGTRLTVT.

The V gene is TRBV7-9, the J gene TRBJ1-3; TRBD1 is a possible D gene (6 bases). CDR1 and CDR2 from the germline V gene are SEHNR and FQNEAQ (reference sequence). CDR3 size: 16 residues. The V end was cut by 5 bases, the J end by 7 bases, with 21 bases between. The chain's CDR3 is CASSPTRGGGGNTIYF. DNA for the CDR3: TGTGCCAGCAGCCCCACACGCGGGGGCGGCGGCAACACCATATATTTT.

The chain employs TRBV19 and TRBJ2-7; 10 bases are a match to TRBD2. This CDR3 spans 16 amino acids. Losses at the gene ends were 2 bases for V and 6 bases for J; bases not matched to a gene: 10. Germline CDR1 LNHDA, CDR2 SQIVND (reference sequence). DNA for the CDR3: TGTGCCAGTAGTATACGGAGCGGGAGGGCCCGCGGCGAGCAGTACTTC. Encoded protein: CASSIRSGRARGEQYF.

There are a few counts of this clonotype. The J gene is TRBJ2-3, the V gene TRBV20-1; unclear D gene. Germline CDR1 reads DFQATT; CDR2 reads SNEGSKA (reference sequence). The V end lost 1 base, the J end lost 11 bases, and 13 bases lay between the germline ends. The CDR3 length is 12 residues. Written as DNA, the CDR3 is TGCAGTGCTAGAGGACCCACGGTAGGGCAGTATTTT. This codes for CSARGPTVGQYF.

V usage is TRBV24-1 and J usage is TRBJ1-2; no reliable D call. Trimming took off 4 bases at V and 5 bases at J, with 7 bases between the two ends. CDR1 is KGHDR and CDR2 is SFDVKD in the germline V gene. CDR3 length: 12 residues. CDR3 nucleotides: TGTGCCACCAGTGACGACGCATATGGCTACACCTTC. This gives the protein CATSDDAYGYTF.

This clonotype was detected only a few times. This sequence joins TRBV7-9 and TRBJ2-7; 9 bases agree with TRBD1. Germline lookup yields CDR1 SEHNR and CDR2 FQNEAQ (reference sequence). After removal of 3 bases from V and 2 bases from J, the junction contained 8 bases not matched to a gene. This CDR3 comprises 16 residues. The CDR3 spells CASSFPGQGLAYEQYF. The CDR3 coding sequence is TGTGCCAGCAGCTTTCCGGGACAGGGCCTCGCCTACGAGCAGTACTTC.

V is TRBV12-3 or TRBV12-4 and J is TRBJ2-3; D is unclear. The CDR3 is 14 amino acids. V lost 4 bases, J lost 0 bases, and 8 bases lay in between. In DNA form, the CDR3 reads TGTGCCAGCAGTTCTAGAGCTAGCACAGATACGCAGTATTTT. This translates into CASSSRASTDTQYF.

This chain links TRBV11-2 with TRBJ2-1, with D unresolved. The CDR3 covers 11 residues. The germline V gene has CDR1 SGHAT and CDR2 FQNNGV. Trimming left V 3 bases short and J 10 bases short, with 7 bases between. The CDR3 sequence: CASSLVVEQFF. CDR3 bases: TGTGCCAGCAGCTTGGTAGTAGAGCAGTTCTTC.

This sequence joins TRBV5-1 and TRBJ1-2, with 8 bases identical to TRBD1. CDR1 SGHRS and CDR2 YFSETQ come from the germline V gene. This CDR3 has 14 residues. With 0 bases clipped from V and 6 bases from J, the junction kept 4 bases outside the gene matches. CDR3 sequence reads: CASSLDRGAHGYTF. CDR3 coding DNA: TGCGCCAGCAGCTTGGACAGGGGGGCACATGGCTACACCTTC.

The rearrangement links TRBV20-1 to TRBJ2-2, with 10 bases identical to TRBD2. The J segment lost 1 base and the V segment lost 5 bases, leaving 7 bases of the junction unmatched. Per the germline V gene, CDR1 is DFQATT and CDR2 is SNEGSKA (reference sequence). This CDR3 contains 16 residues. In DNA, the CDR3 is TGCAGTGCTTACTCACTAGCGGGGCAGAACACCGGGGAGCTGTTTTTT. It encodes CSAYSLAGQNTGELFF.

This clonotype was seen a few times. V and J are TRBV4-1 and TRBJ2-5; 9 positions agree with TRBD2. This CDR3 has 16 residues. Germline V gene lookup returns CDR1 MGHRA and CDR2 YSYEKL. V lost 0 bases to trimming and J lost 2 bases; unmatched junction nucleotides: 4. CDR3 bases: TGCGCCAGCAGCCAAGATAGTAGCGGGGGTCAAGAGACCCAGTACTTC. Its translation: CASSQDSSGGQETQYF.

This clonotype turned up a few times. V gene TRBV6-4 combines with J gene TRBJ2-3; D gene unclear. Trimming stripped 0 bases from V and 3 bases from J, with 16 bases between. This CDR3 spans 17 amino acids. The germline V gene encodes CDR1 MRHNA and CDR2 SNTAGT. The CDR3 DNA sequence: TGTGCCAGCAGTGACTCAAATTCCCTTCAGAGGACAGATACGCAGTATTTT. Encoded protein: CASSDSNSLQRTDTQYF.

In this sample, this clonotype turned up many times. V and J are TRBV12-3 or TRBV12-4 and TRBJ2-3; 9 bases fit TRBD2. V lost 6 bases to trimming and J lost 2 bases; unmatched junction nucleotides: 6. The CDR3 spans 15 residues. The CDR3 DNA sequence: TGTGCCAGCAGCCTCAGCGGGGGGACCACAGATACGCAGTATTTT. Translating gives CASSLSGGTTDTQYF.

This clonotype was seen more than once but under ten times. The V call is TRBV4-3, the J call TRBJ2-7; D is perhaps TRBD1 or TRBD2 (6 bases each). The CDR3 spans 18 residues. V was pared by 4 bases and J by 0 bases, with 22 bases between. Germline V gene data show CDR1 as LGHNA and CDR2 as YSLEER. The CDR3 sequence is CASSPGASGTGLSYEQYF. CDR3 coding DNA: TGCGCCAGCAGCCCGGGGGCGTCGGGAACGGGCCTCTCCTACGAGCAGTACTTC.

This clonotype was picked up a small number of times. The rearrangement joins TRBV18 to TRBJ2-3; TRBD1 matches at 9 bases. CDR3 size: 16 residues. Germline V CDR1 and CDR2: KGHSH, LQKENI. The ends lost 4 bases at V and 3 bases at J; junction bases unmatched: 8. The CDR3: CASSRITGGRTDTQYF. The DNA of the CDR3 is TGTGCCAGCTCACGGATAACAGGGGGCCGGACAGATACGCAGTATTTT.

The gene calls are TRBV7-9 and TRBJ1-5; D is unclear. Germline V gives CDR1 SEHNR, CDR2 FQNEAQ (reference sequence). CDR3 size: 19 residues. V lost 3 bases and J 0 bases, leaving 21 bases between the germline ends. Here the CDR3 reads CASSFRTDLEGYSNQPQHF. The CDR3 DNA reads as TGTGCCAGCAGCTTCCGAACCGACCTGGAAGGGTATAGCAATCAGCCCCAGCATTTT.

This clonotype showed up just a few times. The chain uses TRBV6-5 and TRBJ2-7; TRBD1 matches at 12 bases. The CDR3 has 15 amino acids. J gave up 4 bases and V 6 bases, and 7 bases lay outside the gene matches. CDR1 is MNHEY and CDR2 is SVGAGI in the germline V gene. The DNA of the CDR3 is TGTGCCAGCAGACCTCAGGGACAGGGGGCTTACGAGCAGTACTTC. This encodes CASRPQGQGAYEQYF.

The chain employs TRBV7-9 and TRBJ2-1; TRBD2 matches at 14 bases. Per the germline V gene, CDR1 is SEHNR and CDR2 is FQNEAQ (reference sequence). J was trimmed by 4 bases and V by 6 bases; bases with no gene match: 5. The CDR3 runs 16 residues. The CDR3 DNA reads as TGTGCCAGCAGGGGACTAGCGGGAGTAAGATACAATGAGCAGTTCTTC. This translates into CASRGLAGVRYNEQFF.

This sequence joins TRBV4-3 and TRBJ1-2; 10 bases are a match to TRBD1. J was trimmed by 8 bases and V by 3 bases; bases with no gene match: 6. Germline values: CDR1 LGHNA, CDR2 YSLEER. This CDR3 is 14 amino acids long. CDR3 bases: TGCGCCAGCAGCCACCGTGGGACAGGGGTCGGCTACACCTTC. Protein product: CASSHRGTGVGYTF.

This clonotype was observed a handful of times. The chain recombines TRBV7-9 with TRBJ2-7, with TRBD2 as a possible D gene (6 bases). Trimming shortened V by 5 bases and J by 0 bases, and 8 bases separated the two germline ends. The CDR3 spans 13 residues. Germline CDR1 and CDR2: SEHNR and FQNEAQ (reference sequence). In DNA, the CDR3 is TGTGCCAGCAGCCGCGGGACCTCCTACGAGCAGTACTTC. Its protein product is CASSRGTSYEQYF.